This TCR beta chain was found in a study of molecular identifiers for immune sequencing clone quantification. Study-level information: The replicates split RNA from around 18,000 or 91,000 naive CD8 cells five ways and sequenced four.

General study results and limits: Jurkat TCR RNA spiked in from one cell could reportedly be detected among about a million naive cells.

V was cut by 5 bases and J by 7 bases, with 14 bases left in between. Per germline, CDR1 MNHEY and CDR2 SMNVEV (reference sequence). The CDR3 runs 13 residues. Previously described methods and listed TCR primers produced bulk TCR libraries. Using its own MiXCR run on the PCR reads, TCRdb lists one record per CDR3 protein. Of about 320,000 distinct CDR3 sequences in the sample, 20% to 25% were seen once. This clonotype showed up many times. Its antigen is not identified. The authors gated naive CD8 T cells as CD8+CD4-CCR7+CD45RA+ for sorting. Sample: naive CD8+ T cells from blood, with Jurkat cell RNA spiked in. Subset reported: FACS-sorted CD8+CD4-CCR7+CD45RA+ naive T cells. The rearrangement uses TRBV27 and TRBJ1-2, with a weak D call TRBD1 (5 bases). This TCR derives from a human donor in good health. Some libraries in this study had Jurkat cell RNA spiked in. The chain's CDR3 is CASSDAQGTGYTF. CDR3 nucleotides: TGTGCCAGCAGTGACGCCCAGGGTACTGGCTACACCTTC.